This T cell receptor (beta chain) came from a study of shared clonotypes between healthy human individuals. Study information: Used for every donor were three CD4 naive, three CD4 memory, two CD8 naive and one CD8 memory plate.

CD4+ cell separation produced CD45RA+ naive and CD45RA-negative memory subsets. The V end lost 2 bases, the J end lost 0 bases, and 13 bases lay between the germline ends. Germline CDR1 reads GTSNPN; CDR2 reads SVGIG (reference sequence). The CDR3 has 15 residues. TCRdb's copy holds only in-frame clones and misses some; the assay was immunoSEQ multiplex PCR. This table holds roughly 2.2 million clones, approximately 90% found once. This clonotype was sampled from a man aged 18 to 29 in good health. Some clones in this sample may be carry-over from other donors' samples. The sample was naive CD4+ T cells from PBMCs. Documented subset: CD45RA+ positively selected. This chain connects TRBV30 to TRBJ1-2; D may be TRBD1 (6 bases). In nucleotides, the CDR3 is TGTGCCTGGAGTAGCTCTCGGACAGCTAACTATGGCTACACCTTC. It translates to CAWSSSRTANYGYTF. The whole variable domain, remainder taken from reference TRBV30 and TRBJ1-2, is SQTIHQWPATLVQPVGSPLSLECTVEGTSNPNLYWYRQAAGRGLQLLFYSVGIGQISSEVPQNLSASRPQDRQFILSSKKLLLSDSGFYLCAWSSSRTANYGYTFGSGTRLTVV.